A selection of T cell receptor beta chains follows, all from one sample in a study of T cell responses to AZD1222 COVID-19 vaccine. Profiled with immunoSEQ multiplex PCR; TCRdb holds only in-frame clones, not every one. The sample shows about 120,000 clones, over 75% of them seen only once. This material consisted of peripheral blood, taken on day 0 of AZD1222 vaccination. These receptors all come from an adult in good health. Both conserved end residues are part of each CDR3. D genes are given only for firm matches. Not every row has a clone size; where given, it reads once, few, many or a size class.

D | size | J | V | DNA | CDR3
TRBD1 | NA | TRBJ1-3 | TRBV18 | TGTGCCAGCTCAGCCGGACAGGGTGACACCATATATTTT | CASSAGQGDTIYF
NA | NA | TRBJ1-1 | TRBV6-1 | TGTGCCAGCAGTGAAGAGGCAGTCAACACTGAAGCTTTCTTT | CASSEEAVNTEAFF
TRBD1 | NA | TRBJ1-1 | TRBV2 | TGTGCCAGCAGTGGGGGACAGTGGGGGCTTCAAGCTTTCTTT | CASSGGQWGLQAFF
NA | NA | TRBJ2-1 | TRBV19 | TGTGCCAGTAGTATAGATCGGGGCACGGGTGAGCAGTTCTTC | CASSIDRGTGEQFF
NA | NA | TRBJ1-3 | TRBV2 | TGTGCCAGCAGCCCTCCCCGGGGCTCGGGAAGAAACACCATATATTTT | CASSPPRGSGRNTIYF
TRBD1 | NA | TRBJ1-1 | TRBV11-2 | TGTGCCAGCACTCTGCAGGGGGGGAACACTGAAGCTTTCTTT | CASTLQGGNTEAFF
NA | NA | TRBJ1-6 | TRBV2 | TGTGCCAGCATGGGGTTGAGGAGCTCCTATAATTCACCCCTCCACTTT | CASMGLRSSYNSPLHF
NA | NA | TRBJ1-6 | TRBV28 | TGTGCCAGCAGTTTACTCGAGGGCTATAATTCACCCCTCCACTTT | CASSLLEGYNSPLHF
NA | NA | TRBJ1-5 | TRBV27 | TGTGCCAGCAGTCCCCGGGGCAGGGTGAGAGGCAATCAGCCCCAGCATTTT | CASSPRGRVRGNQPQHF
TRBD1 | NA | TRBJ2-7 | TRBV29-1 | TGCAGCGTTGAAGATTCCGGGACAGGGGGCTACGAGCAGTACTTC | CSVEDSGTGGYEQYF
NA | NA | TRBJ1-1 | TRBV19 | TGTGCCAGTACCTCGCAGGTGGGGGACACTGAAGCTTTCTTT | CASTSQVGDTEAFF
NA | NA | TRBJ2-5 | TRBV18 | TGTGCCAGCTCACCAAAGCCAGGGCTCGGGGAGACCCAGTACTTC | CASSPKPGLGETQYF
NA | NA | TRBJ1-2 | TRBV6-5 | TGTGCCAGCAGGTTTTATGGCTACACCTTC | CASRFYGYTF
NA | NA | TRBJ1-5 | TRBV12-3/TRBV12-4 | TGTGCCAGCACCCCGGGAGGGGAGCCCCAGCATTTT | CASTPGGEPQHF
NA | NA | TRBJ1-2 | TRBV19 | TGTGCCAGTAGTACATCTCAGGGACGCGGCTACACCTTC | CASSTSQGRGYTF
NA | few | TRBJ2-6 | TRBV6-4 | TGTGCCAGCAGTGCCCAAAGCTCTGGGGCCAACGTCCTGACTTTC | CASSAQSSGANVLTF
TRBD1 | NA | TRBJ2-1 | TRBV2 | TGTGCCAGGAAGGCTGTCCCGGGACAGGGGCCCAACTACAATGAGCAGTTCTTC | CARKAVPGQGPNYNEQFF
NA | NA | TRBJ1-1 | TRBV9 | TGTGCCAGCAGCGGGGGCACGGGACATTCGAACACTGAAGCTTTCTTT | CASSGGTGHSNTEAFF
TRBD1 | few | TRBJ1-1 | TRBV6-5 | TGTGCCAGCAGTTACACAGGGGCCCTGAACACTGAAGCTTTCTTT | CASSYTGALNTEAFF
TRBD1 | NA | TRBJ2-2 | TRBV18 | TGTGCCAGCTCACCAACCGTGGGACAGGAAAACACCGGGGAGCTGTTTTTT | CASSPTVGQENTGELFF
NA | NA | TRBJ1-6 | TRBV5-6 | TGTGCCAGCAGCTTGGGACCCATGTCCTCACCCCTCCACTTT | CASSLGPMSSPLHF